A single sample gave rise to the 23 T cell receptor beta chains below, sequenced in a study of blood T cell repertoires in COVID-19. Produced via immunoSEQ multiplex PCR; TCRdb's table is partial and in-frame only. The table shows fewer than 200,000 clones, with 65% to 85% occurring only once. The sequenced material came from PBMCs or T cells enriched from blood (not recorded which). These TCRs come from a woman aged 45-65 years in a cohort exposed to, infected with or recovered from COVID-19 (not recorded which).

The chain recombines TRBV7-3 with TRBJ2-3, with a possible D match to TRBD1 (6 bases). CDR1 is SGHTA and CDR2 is FQGTGA in the germline V gene. The CDR3 is made up of 14 amino acids. V lost 3 bases to trimming and J lost 0 bases, with 7 bases between them. CDR3 in amino acids: CASSFTGSTDTQYF. The CDR3 DNA sequence: TGTGCCAGCAGCTTCACAGGGAGCACAGATACGCAGTATTTT.

The chain joins TRBV19 to TRBJ1-2, with D perhaps matching TRBD1 (5 bases). Trimming left V 4 bases short and J 8 bases short, with 17 bases between. The CDR3 has 14 residues. Germline CDR1 and CDR2: LNHDA and SQIVND (reference sequence). The CDR3 DNA is TGTGCCAGTAGTACGACAGACCCCGATCTAGGCTACACCTTC. Its protein product is CASSTTDPDLGYTF.

The rearrangement uses TRBV7-3 and TRBJ2-2, with D possibly TRBD1 on 6 matching bases. CDR1 is SGHTA and CDR2 is FQGTGA in the germline V gene. The CDR3 contains 15 residues. Trimming took 2 bases from V and 6 from J, leaving 13 bases between them. In DNA, the CDR3 is TGTGCCAGCAGCTTAGGTTTGGGGGCCGCCGGGGAGCTGTTTTTT. Its translation: CASSLGLGAAGELFF.

The V gene is TRBV5-8, the J gene TRBJ2-3; TRBD2 agrees at 9 bases. The CDR3 is 15 amino acids. The trim removed 3 bases at V and 2 bases at J, leaving 4 bases unmatched. Per the germline V gene, CDR1 is SGHTS and CDR2 is YDEGEE. The CDR3 DNA reads as TGTGCCAGCAGCTCGCCGGGACTAGCCACAGATACGCAGTATTTT. This encodes CASSSPGLATDTQYF.

V is TRBV6-6 and J is TRBJ1-6; the match to TRBD1 covers 9 bases. The CDR3 extends over 16 amino acids. Trimming removed 7 bases from V and 5 bases from J; junction bases left unmatched: 9. The V gene's germline CDR1 is MNHNY and CDR2 SVGAGI (reference sequence). CDR3 residues: CASTRRDRVDNSPLHF. The CDR3 DNA follows: TGTGCCAGCACCCGAAGGGACAGGGTGGATAATTCACCCCTCCACTTT.

Only one count was recorded for this clone. CDR3 region: CASSTTGGVSDTQYF. In DNA form, the CDR3 reads TGTGCCAGCAGTACGACAGGGGGAGTTTCAGATACGCAGTATTTT. The chain recombines TRBV6-6 with TRBJ2-3, with TRBD1 matching over 9 bases. Germline-derived CDR1 and CDR2 are MNHNY and SVGAGI (reference sequence). V lost 5 bases, J lost 4 bases, and 7 bases stayed unmatched. The CDR3 length is 15 residues.

V and J are TRBV6-5 and TRBJ2-3, with 8 bases identical to TRBD2. The ends lost 6 bases at V and 4 bases at J; junction bases unmatched: 3. The CDR3 sequence is 13 residues long. CDR1 and CDR2 from the germline V gene are MNHEY and SVGAGI. The CDR3 sequence: CASRTGGADTQYF. In DNA form, the CDR3 reads TGTGCCAGCAGGACGGGAGGGGCAGATACGCAGTATTTT.

The chain is built from TRBV12-3 or TRBV12-4 and TRBJ2-7; D possibly corresponds to TRBD1 (6 bases). The CDR3 sequence is 13 residues long. V gave up 2 bases and J gave up 7 bases, with 12 bases separating them. The CDR3 DNA is TGTGCCAGCAGTTTACAGGGGACGCGGGAGCAGTACTTC. It translates to CASSLQGTREQYF.

The chain joins TRBV11-2 to TRBJ2-4; 11 bases agree with TRBD1. J gave up 5 bases and V 5 bases, and 8 bases lay outside the gene matches. The germline V gene encodes CDR1 SGHAT and CDR2 FQNNGV. The CDR3 runs 16 residues. The CDR3 reads CASSHRTGGYENIQYF. CDR3 nucleotide sequence: TGTGCCAGCAGCCACCGGACAGGGGGCTACGAAAACATTCAGTACTTC.

The V and J genes are TRBV3-1 (or the pseudogene TRBV3-2) and TRBJ2-2; TRBD1 is a possible D gene (5 bases). The V end lost 0 bases, the J end lost 3 bases, and 5 bases lay between the germline ends. Germline CDR1 and CDR2: LGHDT and YNNKEL (reference sequence). This CDR3 is built from 14 residues. The CDR3, as DNA: TGTGCCAGCAGCCAAGACAGGGACACCGGGGAGCTGTTTTTT. Translating it yields CASSQDRDTGELFF.

In this sample, this clone turned up once. The rearrangement uses TRBV3-1 (or the pseudogene TRBV3-2) and TRBJ2-3; D is ambiguous. The CDR3 has 15 residues. The germline V gene encodes CDR1 LGHDT and CDR2 YNNKEL (reference sequence). Trimming cost V 0 bases and J 0 bases, with 7 bases left between them. The CDR3 is CASSQDGPSTDTQYF. DNA of the CDR3: TGTGCCAGCAGCCAAGACGGTCCTAGCACAGATACGCAGTATTTT.

This chain links TRBV6-5 with TRBJ1-1, with a weak D call TRBD1 (5 bases). V gave up 8 bases and J gave up 5 bases, with 18 bases separating them. Germline lookup yields CDR1 MNHEY and CDR2 SVGAGI. The CDR3 extends over 14 amino acids. CDR3 protein: CASYGGKLGTEAFF. DNA for the CDR3: TGTGCCAGCTACGGGGGAAAACTTGGGACTGAAGCTTTCTTT.

The chain uses TRBV18 and TRBJ1-2; D gene unclear. V shed 2 bases and J shed 5 bases, with 12 bases lying between them. The germline gives CDR1 KGHSH, CDR2 LQKENI. The CDR3 is 14 amino acids. The DNA of the CDR3 is TGTGCCAGCTCACCAGGAACGGGAAGATATGGCTACACCTTC. Translated: CASSPGTGRYGYTF.

The rearrangement joins TRBV27 to TRBJ2-5, with 7 nucleotides matching TRBD1. This CDR3 comprises 14 residues. Germline assignment: CDR1 MNHEY and CDR2 SMNVEV (reference sequence). V gave up 3 bases and J gave up 5 bases; unmatched junction bases: 6. CDR3 sequence (DNA): TGTGCCAGCAGTTTTCGGACAGGAAGGGAGACCCAGTACTTC. Protein: CASSFRTGRETQYF.

The rearrangement links TRBV18 to TRBJ1-6; 10 bases line up with TRBD1. The CDR3 extends over 15 amino acids. Germline loops: CDR1 KGHSH, CDR2 LQKENI. V shed 2 bases, J shed 10 bases, and the junction held 5 bases outside the gene matches. Here the CDR3 DNA reads TGTGCCAGCTCACCAGGGGACAGGGGTGAATCACCCCTCCACTTT. Protein product: CASSPGDRGESPLHF.

V is TRBV5-1 and J is TRBJ2-5, with a tentative D call TRBD2 (7 bases). The ends were cut back, 1 base at V and 5 bases at J, with 15 bases in the middle. CDR1 is SGHRS, CDR2 YFSETQ, per germline. The CDR3 is made up of 15 amino acids. The CDR3 DNA is TGCGCCAGCAGCTTGTCGTCAGGGGAGGGGGAGACCCAGTACTTC. It is translated as CASSLSSGEGETQYF.

The CDR3 protein is CATSRELAGVSYTDTQYF. The CDR3 DNA sequence: TGTGCCACCAGCAGAGAACTAGCGGGGGTATCTTACACAGATACGCAGTATTTT. J is TRBJ2-3 and V is TRBV15; 11 bases map to TRBD2. With 0 bases clipped from V and 2 bases from J, the junction kept 7 bases outside the gene matches. Germline lookup yields CDR1 LNHNV and CDR2 YYDKDF (reference sequence). This CDR3 has 18 residues.

The rearrangement uses TRBV27 and TRBJ2-3; the D gene is possibly TRBD1 (6 bases). The CDR3 contains 16 residues. The germline gives CDR1 MNHEY, CDR2 SMNVEV (reference sequence). V was shortened by 4 bases and J by 0 bases, with 14 bases between the two germline ends. CDR3 DNA sequence: TGTGCCAGCAGTTCTCTGTTGGGGGCAAGCACAGATACGCAGTATTTT. This codes for CASSSLLGASTDTQYF.

The gene calls are TRBV6-5 and TRBJ2-2; D gene uncertain. V was pared by 7 bases and J by 3 bases, with 15 bases between. The CDR3 is 15 residues long. The V gene's germline CDR1 is MNHEY and CDR2 SVGAGI. The CDR3 region is CASTGRRTDTGELFF. The CDR3 nucleotides are TGTGCCAGCACTGGCAGGCGCACGGACACCGGGGAGCTGTTTTTT.

The chain employs TRBV5-4 and TRBJ2-5; the match to TRBD1 covers 7 bases. J was trimmed by 2 bases and V by 0 bases; bases with no gene match: 4. The CDR3 runs to 15 residues. In germline, CDR1 is SGHNT, CDR2 YYREEE (reference sequence). The CDR3 nucleotides read TGTGCCAGCAGCTTGGACAGGGGAATACAAGAGACCCAGTACTTC. It yields the protein CASSLDRGIQETQYF. Full variable domain (remainder filled in from reference TRBV5-4 and TRBJ2-5): ETGVTQSPTHLIKTRGQQVTLRCSSQSGHNTVSWYQQALGQGPQFIFQYYREEENGRGNFPPRFSGLQFPNYSSELNVNALELDDSALYLCASSLDRGIQETQYFGPGTRLLVL.

The chain is built from TRBV11-2 and TRBJ1-5; 8 bases map to TRBD1. J lost 16 bases, V lost 5 bases, and 13 bases had no gene match. The CDR3 sequence is 13 residues long. Germline assignment: CDR1 SGHAT and CDR2 FQNNGV. DNA of the CDR3: TGTGCCAGCAGCGCTTATGATTGGACAGGGATACATTTT. As protein: CASSAYDWTGIHF.

This chain joins TRBV7-8 and TRBJ2-4; 7 nucleotides align to TRBD2. J gave up 6 bases and V 1 base, and 12 bases lay outside the gene matches. The CDR3 totals 17 residues. Germline CDR1 is SGHVS and CDR2 is FQNEAQ. The CDR3 DNA reads TGTGCCAGCAGCTTAGAGGGCAGGGTTTTAGCGGGAAACATTCAGTACTTC. This encodes CASSLEGRVLAGNIQYF.

The rearrangement links TRBV6-4 to TRBJ2-3; 9 positions agree with TRBD2. The ends lost 3 bases at V and 6 bases at J; junction bases unmatched: 13. Per germline, CDR1 MRHNA and CDR2 SNTAGT. This CDR3 is 17 amino acids long. CDR3 in DNA: TGTGCCAGCAGTGATACCCCGGGCGGGAGGGCCTTGGATACGCAGTATTTT. Encoded protein: CASSDTPGGRALDTQYF.